Listed here is a single T cell receptor beta chain. Generated by immunoSEQ multiplex PCR, the TCRdb table keeps only in-frame clones and is missing some. Here the sample spans about 230,000 clones, approximately 80% being singletons. The CDR3 has 16 residues. In germline, CDR1 is MDHEN, CDR2 SYDVKM. The V gene end was trimmed by 4 bases and the J gene end by 4 bases; junction bases not matched to a gene: 7. The data were obtained in a study of blood T cell repertoires in COVID-19. As for the study in general: Sites across the United States, Italy and Spain contributed samples from acute and convalescent COVID-19.

The chain uses TRBV28 and TRBJ1-4; 9 bases are shared with TRBD1. Sequencing was carried out using peripheral blood. This TCR derives from a woman aged 50 to 65 with acute or convalescent COVID-19. This chain's CDR3 is CASSSWDRVDNEKLFF. CDR3 in DNA: TGTGCCAGCAGTTCATGGGACAGGGTTGATAATGAAAAACTGTTTTTT.